This is a list of T cell receptor beta chains from one sample in a study of CD8 T cells in Susac syndrome. TCRdb processed the immunoSEQ multiplex PCR reads anew with MiXCR; each CDR3 protein has one entry. The sample carries tens of thousands of distinct CDR3 sequences, about 94% recorded once. The specimen was CD4+ T cells from PBMCs. These receptors were taken from a human donor with Susac syndrome. Both conserved end residues are part of each CDR3. The D gene is left open where the match is weak. The listing skips clone size in some rows; elsewhere it reads once, few, many or a size class.

clone_size: once; j_call: TRBJ2-7; v_call: TRBV18; d_call: .; cdr3_aa: CASSPSGDGYEQYF
clone_size: .; j_call: TRBJ2-7; v_call: TRBV30; d_call: .; cdr3_aa: CAWTPLRNLEQYF
clone_size: .; j_call: TRBJ2-2; v_call: TRBV4-3; d_call: .; cdr3_aa: CASSQDVGTGELFF
clone_size: .; j_call: TRBJ2-1; v_call: TRBV3-1; d_call: TRBD1; cdr3_aa: CASSPRDRAGYNEQFF
clone_size: .; j_call: TRBJ2-7; v_call: TRBV3-1; d_call: .; cdr3_aa: CASGVGYEQYF
clone_size: .; j_call: TRBJ1-1; v_call: TRBV5-1; d_call: TRBD1; cdr3_aa: CASSPGQAWVTEAFF
clone_size: few; j_call: TRBJ2-1; v_call: TRBV11-1; d_call: TRBD2; cdr3_aa: CASTKRGQRDEQFF
clone_size: .; j_call: TRBJ1-2; v_call: TRBV4-1; d_call: TRBD1; cdr3_aa: CASSQAPRDRGIGYTF
clone_size: .; j_call: TRBJ2-3; v_call: TRBV18; d_call: TRBD1; cdr3_aa: CASSPQDRGLFTDTQYF
clone_size: .; j_call: TRBJ1-2; v_call: TRBV9; d_call: .; cdr3_aa: CASSGYRDYGYTF
clone_size: .; j_call: TRBJ1-1; v_call: TRBV5-1; d_call: .; cdr3_aa: CASTPGHPGEAFF